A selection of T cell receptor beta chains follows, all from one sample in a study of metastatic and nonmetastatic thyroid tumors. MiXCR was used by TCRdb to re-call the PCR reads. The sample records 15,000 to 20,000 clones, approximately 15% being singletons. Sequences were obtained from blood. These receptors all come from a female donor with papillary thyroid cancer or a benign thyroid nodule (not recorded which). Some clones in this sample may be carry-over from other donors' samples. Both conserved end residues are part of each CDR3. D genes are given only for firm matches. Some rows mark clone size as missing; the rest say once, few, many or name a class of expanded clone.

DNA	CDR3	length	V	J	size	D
TGTGCCAGCAGTTCGGGACAGATCGGGGAGCTGTTTTTT	CASSSGQIGELFF	13	TRBV2	TRBJ2-2	medium-sized	TRBD1
TGTGCCAGCCGGTTAGCGGGAGGGGTTCAGACCCAGTACTTC	CASRLAGGVQTQYF	14	TRBV27	TRBJ2-5	many	TRBD2
TGTGCCACCAGTGATTGGGGACTAGCTTCGACGGGCGACGCAGATACGCAGTATTTT	CATSDWGLASTGDADTQYF	19	TRBV24-1	TRBJ2-3	.	TRBD2
TGCGCCAGCAGCCCCCGCCCGGGAGAGACCCAGTACTTC	CASSPRPGETQYF	13	TRBV5-1	TRBJ2-5	many	.
TGCAGTGCTAGAGATCGGAGGGAAGGGGCTTATTCACCCCTCCACTTT	CSARDRREGAYSPLHF	16	TRBV20-1	TRBJ1-6	many	.
TGTGCCAGCAGGTCTAGCGGGAGTGACGAGCAGTACTTC	CASRSSGSDEQYF	13	TRBV7-2	TRBJ2-7	few	TRBD2
TGTGCCAGCAGTTTAGAGCTAGCGGGGGTTATGGACAATGAGCAGTTCTTC	CASSLELAGVMDNEQFF	17	TRBV12-3/TRBV12-4	TRBJ2-1	.	TRBD2
TGTGCCAGCAGCCTCTACCCGACAGGGGGCAATCAGCCCCAGCATTTT	CASSLYPTGGNQPQHF	16	TRBV7-8	TRBJ1-5	.	TRBD1
TGCAGTGCTAGGGATGGGGCCGTACTGGAGACCCAGTACTTC	CSARDGAVLETQYF	14	TRBV20-1	TRBJ2-5	medium-sized	.
TGTGCCAGCAGGTACCGACAGGGACCCAATGAAGCTTTCTTT	CASRYRQGPNEAFF	14	TRBV2	TRBJ1-1	many	TRBD1
TGTGCCAGTAGTATAGTGGCTAGCGGGAGCCGTAACATTCAGTACTTC	CASSIVASGSRNIQYF	16	TRBV19	TRBJ2-4	many	TRBD2
TGTGCCAGCAGTTACGGCGGGAGGAGGACAGATACGCAGTATTTT	CASSYGGRRTDTQYF	15	TRBV6-2/TRBV6-3	TRBJ2-3	few	TRBD2
TGTGCCAGCAGGCCCTTACGGGGACAGGGTATTCCTTCATATGGCTACACCTTC	CASRPLRGQGIPSYGYTF	18	TRBV6-2/TRBV6-3	TRBJ1-2	few	TRBD1
TGTGCCAGCAGTTCGTGGGGGGGAAAGACAGATACGCAGTATTTT	CASSSWGGKTDTQYF	15	TRBV6-5	TRBJ2-3	.	TRBD2
TGTGCCAGCAGGGATCGCGGCCTTGGGGACTATGGCTACACCTTC	CASRDRGLGDYGYTF	15	TRBV28	TRBJ1-2	few	.
TGCGCCAGCAGCTTGGGACTAGCGGGAAGAGAGCAGTACTTC	CASSLGLAGREQYF	14	TRBV5-1	TRBJ2-7	many	TRBD2
TGCGCCAGCACCCGCGGCCCGCAGACAGGGGCGAACACTGAAGCTTTCTTT	CASTRGPQTGANTEAFF	17	TRBV4-1	TRBJ1-1	.	TRBD1
TGTGCCAGCAGCGCCCCGGGGGGGATGAACACTGAAGCTTTCTTT	CASSAPGGMNTEAFF	15	TRBV9	TRBJ1-1	many	.
TGCAGTGCGGAGGGACGGCTTGGTGAGTCACCCCTCCACTTT	CSAEGRLGESPLHF	14	TRBV20-1	TRBJ1-6	.	.
TGTGCCAGCAGTTACCTAGGGACTAGCTCTTACAATGAGCAGTTCTTC	CASSYLGTSSYNEQFF	16	TRBV12-3/TRBV12-4	TRBJ2-1	medium-sized	TRBD2
TGTGCCAGCAGGGACTCCGGGAGGACCTACGAGCAGTACTTC	CASRDSGRTYEQYF	14	TRBV28	TRBJ2-7	medium-sized	TRBD2
TGTGCCAGCAGTTTAACGGGGGCGGATTCACCCCTCCACTTT	CASSLTGADSPLHF	14	TRBV27	TRBJ1-6	many	.
TGTGCCAGCAGCTTAGTAGAGGGAGGTGAGCAGTTCTTC	CASSLVEGGEQFF	13	TRBV7-9	TRBJ2-1	many	.
TGTGCCAGCAGTTCCCCCCAGGGGATACGCTACGAGCAGTACTTC	CASSSPQGIRYEQYF	15	TRBV6-5	TRBJ2-7	few	.
TGTGCCAGCAGACCTCAGCGGGAGGGGTACGAGCAGTACTTC	CASRPQREGYEQYF	14	TRBV4-2	TRBJ2-7	.	TRBD2
TGTGCCAGCAGTGGCCCCACACGGGTTTACGAGCAGTACTTC	CASSGPTRVYEQYF	14	TRBV28	TRBJ2-7	.	.
TGTGCCAGCAGCTGGGGACTAGCTTACCAAGAGACCCAGTACTTC	CASSWGLAYQETQYF	15	TRBV5-6	TRBJ2-5	.	TRBD2
TGTGCCAGCAGCTTAGACTTTCTAGGCGGGGGGGGCCCCGATGAGCAGTTCTTC	CASSLDFLGGGGPDEQFF	18	TRBV7-9	TRBJ2-1	many	TRBD2
TGTGCCAGCAGCAAGGGACAGGGGTATTACGAGCAGTACTTC	CASSKGQGYYEQYF	14	TRBV13	TRBJ2-7	once	TRBD1
TGCGCCAGCAGCTTGGCGGGTTGGAATGAGCAGTTCTTC	CASSLAGWNEQFF	13	TRBV5-1	TRBJ2-1	medium-sized	.
TGTGCCAGCAGTGGGGGCGGGGAAGATGAAAAACTGTTTTTT	CASSGGGEDEKLFF	14	TRBV6-1	TRBJ1-4	many	.
TGCAGTGCTAGGTTGCGGGCTGGCGGCTACACCTTC	CSARLRAGGYTF	12	TRBV20-1	TRBJ1-2	many	.
TGTGCCAGTAGTATTCCGTGGGGTGCGAACACTGAAGCTTTCTTT	CASSIPWGANTEAFF	15	TRBV19	TRBJ1-1	many	.
TGTGCCAGCAGTTCGGGCAGACAAGAGACCCAGTACTTC	CASSSGRQETQYF	13	TRBV6-9	TRBJ2-5	few	.
TGTGCCAGTAGTGTTGACCCCCACGGCGGGACCCAGTACTTC	CASSVDPHGGTQYF	14	TRBV19	TRBJ2-5	many	.
TGTGCCAGCAGCTTAGCGTCCAGGGGACCCTACGAGCAGTACTTC	CASSLASRGPYEQYF	15	TRBV7-9	TRBJ2-7	many	.
TGTGCCAGCAGAAAGGGACAAACCTACGAGCAGTACTTC	CASRKGQTYEQYF	13	TRBV2	TRBJ2-7	many	.
TGTGCCTGGAGGAACAGGGGGGCCTACGAGCAGTACTTC	CAWRNRGAYEQYF	13	TRBV30	TRBJ2-7	.	TRBD1
TGTGCCAGTTCCCAGGGGCCCACTGAAGCTTTCTTT	CASSQGPTEAFF	12	TRBV19	TRBJ1-1	.	.
TGCAGTGCTAGATCCGACCAAATAACAGGGAGAAGGCTGAGCACTGAAGCTTTCTTT	CSARSDQITGRRLSTEAFF	19	TRBV20-1	TRBJ1-1	many	.
TGTGCCAGCAGTGAGTTGGCTTATAACAGGGGCGGATACGAGCAGTACTTC	CASSELAYNRGGYEQYF	17	TRBV25-1	TRBJ2-7	medium-sized	TRBD1
TGCGCCAGCATCCGGGGAGAAACGAACACTGAAGCTTTCTTT	CASIRGETNTEAFF	14	TRBV10-1	TRBJ1-1	many	.
TGTGCCAGCAGTTTAGCGGGAGCGGATGAGCAGTTCTTC	CASSLAGADEQFF	13	TRBV27	TRBJ2-1	medium-sized	TRBD2